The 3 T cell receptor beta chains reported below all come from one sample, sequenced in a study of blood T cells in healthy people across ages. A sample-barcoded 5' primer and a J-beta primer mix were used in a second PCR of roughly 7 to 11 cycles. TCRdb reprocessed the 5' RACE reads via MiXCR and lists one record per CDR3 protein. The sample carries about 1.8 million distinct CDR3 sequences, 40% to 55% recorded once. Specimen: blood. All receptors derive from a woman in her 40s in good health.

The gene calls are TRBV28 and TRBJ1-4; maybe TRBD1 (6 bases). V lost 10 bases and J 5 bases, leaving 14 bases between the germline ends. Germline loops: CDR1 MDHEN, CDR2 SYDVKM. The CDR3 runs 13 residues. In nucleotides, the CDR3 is TGTGCCACCACGGGAGGGGGAAATGAAAAACTGTTTTTT. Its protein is CATTGGGNEKLFF.

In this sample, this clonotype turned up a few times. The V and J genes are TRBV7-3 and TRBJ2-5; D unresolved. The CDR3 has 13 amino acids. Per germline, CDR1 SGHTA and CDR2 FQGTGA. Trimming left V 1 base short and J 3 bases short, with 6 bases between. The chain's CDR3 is CASSLSLEETQYF. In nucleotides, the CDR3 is TGTGCCAGCAGCTTAAGCCTAGAAGAGACCCAGTACTTC. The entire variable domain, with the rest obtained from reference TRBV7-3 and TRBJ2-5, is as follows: GAGVSQTPSNKVTEKGKYVELRCDPISGHTALYWYRQSLGQGPEFLIYFQGTGAADDSGLPNDRFFAVRPEGSVSTLKIQRTERGDSAVYLCASSLSLEETQYFGPGTRLLVL.

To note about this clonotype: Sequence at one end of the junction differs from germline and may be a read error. CDR3 sequence reads: CASSLEWGDREQYF. CDR3 sequence (DNA): TGTGCTAGCAGCTTAGAATGGGGGGATCGCGAGCAGTACTTC. This chain links TRBV7-7 with TRBJ2-1; TRBD2 might be the D (6 bases). The J call may be faulty, since TRBJ2-7 better matches the DNA end. The CDR3 is 14 amino acids. CDR1 is SSHAT and CDR2 is FNYEAQ in the germline V gene (reference sequence).